These 21 T cell receptor beta chains were sequenced from one sample in a study of T-cell memory formation after mild COVID-19. TCRdb recomputed calls from the 5' RACE reads with MiXCR, one row per CDR3 protein. Among almost 550,000 distinct CDR3 sequences listed, 20% were seen once. The sample taken for sequencing was PBMCs or a T cell subset sorted from them (not recorded which). These receptors all stem from an adult woman who had mild COVID-19 (a few samples of this study predate the infection). Cell type and time point are not known.

This chain links TRBV14 with TRBJ2-3; a possible D gene is TRBD2 (6 bases). Germline assignment: CDR1 SGHDN and CDR2 FVKESK. The V end was cut by 2 bases, the J end by 1 base, with 13 bases between. The CDR3 extends over 16 amino acids. This CDR3 reads CASSQISGLGTDTQYF. CDR3 DNA: TGTGCCAGCAGCCAAATTAGCGGTTTGGGCACAGATACGCAGTATTTT.

This rearrangement joins TRBV11-2 to TRBJ2-7; D not resolved. Trimming took off 0 bases at V and 0 bases at J, with 9 bases between the two ends. From germline, CDR1 is SGHAT and CDR2 FQNNGV. The CDR3 sequence is 15 residues long. CDR3 region: CASSLDRGYSYEQYF. The CDR3 DNA sequence: TGTGCCAGCAGCTTAGATCGTGGGTACTCCTACGAGCAGTACTTC.

V and J are TRBV12-5 and TRBJ1-5; no definite D call. Germline CDR1 reads LGHNT; CDR2 reads FRNRAP. The CDR3 has 12 amino acids. The V end lost 1 base, the J end lost 9 bases, and 7 bases lay between the germline ends. CDR3 DNA sequence: TGTGCTAGTGGTTTGGACTGGGGGCCCCAGCATTTT. This codes for CASGLDWGPQHF.

This clonotype was detected a few times. The chain is built from TRBV5-1 and TRBJ2-7; 7 positions agree with TRBD1. From germline, CDR1 is SGHRS and CDR2 YFSETQ. With V trimmed by 6 bases and J by 2 bases, 8 bases remained unmatched. CDR3 length: 14 residues. The CDR3 DNA reads as TGCGCCAGCACCCCCGGGACAGCGACCTACGAGCAGTACTTC. Its translation: CASTPGTATYEQYF.

This clonotype appeared a few times. The gene calls are TRBV11-2 and TRBJ2-1; TRBD2 matches at 9 bases. The V segment lost 6 bases and the J segment 6 bases; nucleotides outside the gene matches: 9. Germline V gene lookup returns CDR1 SGHAT and CDR2 FQNNGV. This CDR3 comprises 15 residues. CDR3 nucleotide sequence: TGTGCCAGCAGGCTCGTAGCGGGAGCTCCCAATGAGCAGTTCTTC. It specifies CASRLVAGAPNEQFF.

This clonotype was counted a few times. The V call is TRBV20-1, the J call TRBJ2-1; the match to TRBD2 covers 10 bases. Germline CDR1 is DFQATT and CDR2 is SNEGSKA (reference sequence). The CDR3 is 14 amino acids. V lost 6 bases and J lost 7; bases outside the gene matches: 9. The CDR3 DNA reads TGCAGTGCAAAAAGCGGGGGGGCCGGGAATGAGCAGTTCTTC. Encoded protein: CSAKSGGAGNEQFF.

The chain uses TRBV29-1 and TRBJ1-1; D uncertain. CDR1 is SQVTM and CDR2 is ANQGSEA in the germline V gene. The CDR3 covers 12 residues. Trimming took off 3 bases at V and 1 base at J, with 6 bases between the two ends. CDR3 sequence (DNA): TGCAGCGTTGAGACGTCGAACACTGAAGCTTTCTTT. Residues: CSVETSNTEAFF. The variable domain in full, with the rest retrieved from reference TRBV29-1 and TRBJ1-1, is SAVISQKPSRDICQRGTSLTIQCQVDSQVTMMFWYRQQPGQSLTLIATANQGSEATYESGFVIDKFPISRPNLTFSTLTVSNMSPEDSSIYLCSVETSNTEAFFGQGTRLTVV.

This clonotype was picked up a small number of times. The chain employs TRBV5-5 and TRBJ2-3; D is ambiguous. Germline V gene lookup returns CDR1 SGHKS and CDR2 YYEKEE (reference sequence). The CDR3 has 12 residues. V was clipped by 0 bases and J by 8 bases, with 7 bases between them. The CDR3 loop is CASSLALVTQYF. The CDR3 nucleotides are TGTGCCAGCAGCTTGGCCTTAGTTACGCAGTATTTT.

V gene TRBV24-1 combines with J gene TRBJ1-5; 9 nucleotides match TRBD1. Germline CDR1 reads KGHDR; CDR2 reads SFDVKD. The V gene end was trimmed by 2 bases and the J gene end by 6 bases; junction bases not matched to a gene: 4. This CDR3 has 15 amino acids. CDR3 DNA sequence: TGTGCCACCAGTGATTCTGGGACAGGGCTTCAGCCCCAGCATTTT. The encoded protein is CATSDSGTGLQPQHF.

This clonotype was picked up a small number of times. The chain joins TRBV9 to TRBJ2-1; 8 nucleotides align to TRBD1. Germline values: CDR1 SGDLS, CDR2 YYNGEE. The CDR3 covers 15 residues. V lost 2 bases to trimming and J lost 4 bases; unmatched junction nucleotides: 5. This chain's CDR3 is CASSVTDREYNEQFF. The CDR3 coding sequence is TGTGCCAGCAGCGTCACGGACAGGGAATACAATGAGCAGTTCTTC.

This clonotype was counted a few times. The chain couples TRBV5-1 to TRBJ1-5; the match to TRBD1 covers 10 bases. The CDR3 is 16 residues long. The V segment lost 4 bases and the J segment 5 bases; nucleotides outside the gene matches: 9. The germline gives CDR1 SGHRS, CDR2 YFSETQ. CDR3 in DNA: TGCGCCAGCAGCCCCGCGGGACAGGGGTTGGATCAGCCCCAGCATTTT. This sequence encodes CASSPAGQGLDQPQHF.

A few counts support this clonotype. The genes are TRBV5-5 and TRBJ2-5; possible D gene TRBD2, 5 bases. The CDR3 extends over 15 amino acids. With 9 bases removed from V and 4 bases from J, the gap between germline ends came to 22 bases. Germline loops: CDR1 SGHKS, CDR2 YYEKEE (reference sequence). CDR3 in DNA: TGTGCCACCCATAACGTAGGAGGTGTGGCAGAGACCCAGTACTTC. It codes for CATHNVGGVAETQYF.

The chain employs TRBV29-1 and TRBJ2-7; maybe TRBD2 (5 bases). Between the trimmed V and J ends, which lost 6 bases and 0 bases, there was a span of 12 bases. Germline V gives CDR1 SQVTM, CDR2 ANQGSEA. This CDR3 spans 13 amino acids. CDR3 bases: TGCAGCGTCGTCGGGGTACTCTCCTACGAGCAGTACTTC. Amino acid sequence: CSVVGVLSYEQYF.

This clonotype was counted between two and nine times. This rearrangement joins TRBV12-3 or TRBV12-4 to TRBJ2-3; 12 nucleotides agree with TRBD2. V dropped 6 bases and J dropped 8; count of bases not matched to a gene: 3. The CDR3 runs to 13 residues. DNA of the CDR3: TGTGCCAGCAGGCTAGCGGGAGGGCTTACGCAGTATTTT. It yields the protein CASRLAGGLTQYF.

This clonotype turned up a few times. The chain is built from TRBV6-2 or TRBV6-3 and TRBJ2-1; D remains ambiguous. Trimming removed 5 bases from V and 7 bases from J, with 12 bases in between. Per germline, CDR1 MNHEY and CDR2 SVGEGT. This CDR3 comprises 13 residues. CDR3 sequence reads: CASSRSLSNEQFF. DNA of the CDR3: TGTGCCAGCAGTCGATCCCTTAGTAATGAGCAGTTCTTC.

The chain carries TRBV12-3 or TRBV12-4 and TRBJ2-7; D remains ambiguous. V was cut by 3 bases and J by 6 bases, with 15 bases left in between. The CDR3 is 14 amino acids. The CDR3 reads CASSFFEGFGEQYF. In DNA form, the CDR3 reads TGTGCCAGCAGTTTCTTTGAAGGTTTTGGCGAGCAGTACTTC.

This clonotype was observed a few times. CDR3 protein: CASSSTEYGYTF. DNA for the CDR3: TGTGCCAGCAGTTCGACAGAGTATGGCTACACCTTC. V and J are TRBV12-3 or TRBV12-4 and TRBJ1-2; tentative D call: TRBD1 (5 bases). V lost 4 bases, J lost 5 bases, and 8 bases lay in between. This CDR3 spans 12 amino acids.

CDR3 residues: CASSLEVKSQYF. The CDR3 DNA is TGTGCCAGCAGCTTAGAGGTTAAGTCACAGTACTTC. J is TRBJ2-5 and V is TRBV7-2, with D unclear. Germline V CDR1 and CDR2: SGHTA, FQGNSA. V lost 1 base, J lost 11 bases, and 11 bases lay in between. The CDR3 totals 12 residues.

The V gene is TRBV10-3, the J gene TRBJ2-1; 8 nucleotides agree with TRBD1. The ends lost 0 bases at V and 4 bases at J; junction bases unmatched: 2. The CDR3 extends over 15 amino acids. Germline V CDR1 and CDR2: ENHRY, SYGVKD. This CDR3 is CAISESTGGYNEQFF. The CDR3 bases are TGTGCCATCAGTGAGTCCACAGGGGGATACAATGAGCAGTTCTTC.

This clonotype has more than one count but fewer than ten. The V call is TRBV29-1, the J call TRBJ2-5, with unresolved D. CDR1 is SQVTM and CDR2 is ANQGSEA in the germline V gene. V lost 3 bases to trimming and J lost 0 bases, with 11 bases between them. The CDR3 spans 14 residues. Written as DNA, the CDR3 is TGCAGCGTTGATCGTTCAGATTACCAAGAGACCCAGTACTTC. Translation: CSVDRSDYQETQYF.

V gene TRBV30 combines with J gene TRBJ2-7; TRBD2 is a possible D gene (6 bases). This CDR3 has 14 amino acids. Per the germline V gene, CDR1 is GTSNPN and CDR2 is SVGIG (reference sequence). V shed 7 bases and J shed 4 bases, with 20 bases lying between them. Written as DNA, the CDR3 is TGTGCCTTCTCTGGACTAAGCGACGGTTACGAGCAGTACTTC. This translates into CAFSGLSDGYEQYF.